Shown below are 9 T cell receptor beta chains from a single sample sequenced in a study of control samples from healthy donors and cancer patients. The method was immunoSEQ multiplex PCR; TCRdb's version includes in-frame clones alone and lacks a portion of them. This repertoire shows over 100,000 clones, more than 85% found once; its top ten account for 15% to 20%. Sequenced material: blood. The source is a woman aged 45 to 65 in good health.

The V call is TRBV3-1 (or the pseudogene TRBV3-2), the J call TRBJ2-3; D may correspond to TRBD1 or TRBD2 (5 bases each). Trimming removed 0 bases from V and 2 bases from J, with 18 bases in between. Germline V gives CDR1 LGHDT, CDR2 YNNKEL (reference sequence). This CDR3 has 18 residues. The CDR3 region is CASSQDVGPGPITDTQYF. The CDR3 DNA reads as TGTGCCAGCAGCCAAGATGTCGGACCGGGACCCATCACAGATACGCAGTATTTT.

The V call is TRBV5-1, the J call TRBJ2-5; 7 nucleotides line up with TRBD1. V lost 4 bases and J lost 5; bases outside the gene matches: 11. The CDR3 covers 15 residues. In germline, CDR1 is SGHRS, CDR2 YFSETQ. Here the CDR3 DNA reads TGCGCCAGCAGCCCCGAGAGGGGGCGAAGGGAGACCCAGTACTTC. This codes for CASSPERGRRETQYF.

The J gene is TRBJ1-4, the V gene TRBV24-1; 8 bases match TRBD1. The CDR3 is 14 residues long. The junction had 3 bases not matched to a gene; V was cut back by 3 bases and J by 7 bases. Per the germline V gene, CDR1 is KGHDR and CDR2 is SFDVKD. This CDR3 is CATSDRGTGEKLFF. The DNA of the CDR3 is TGTGCCACCAGTGATCGGGGGACAGGTGAAAAACTGTTTTTT.

The gene calls are TRBV18 and TRBJ1-2; D not resolved. The CDR3 runs to 15 residues. Germline CDR1 is KGHSH and CDR2 is LQKENI. With 0 bases removed from V and 2 bases from J, the gap between germline ends came to 10 bases. The CDR3 region has the DNA TGTGCCAGCTCACCACCCGCATCCCCCAACTATGGCTACACCTTC. Amino acid sequence: CASSPPASPNYGYTF. The full variable domain, with the rest looked up from reference TRBV18 and TRBJ1-2, is NAGVMQNPRHLVRRRGQEARLRCSPMKGHSHVYWYRQLPEEGLKFMVYLQKENIIDESGMPKERFSAEFPKEGPSILRIQQVVRGDSAAYFCASSPPASPNYGYTFGSGTRLTVV.

The V and J genes are TRBV5-6 and TRBJ1-1; 11 bases map to TRBD1. Germline V gene lookup returns CDR1 SGHDT and CDR2 YYEEEE. The CDR3 loop spans 13 amino acids. The ends lost 3 bases at V and 9 bases at J; junction bases unmatched: 4. Here the CDR3 DNA reads TGTGCCAGCAGCTGGGGACAGGGGGAGAAAGCTTTCTTT. As protein: CASSWGQGEKAFF.

The chain has TRBV5-1 and TRBJ1-1; perhaps TRBD1 as D (6 bases). This CDR3 has 15 amino acids. Per germline, CDR1 SGHRS and CDR2 YFSETQ. Trimming cost V 4 bases and J 5 bases, with 18 bases left between them. The CDR3 DNA is TGCGCCAGCAGCCGGGGGGCGCAAATCCTGACTGAAGCTTTCTTT. Translated: CASSRGAQILTEAFF.

The chain combines TRBV3-1 (or the pseudogene TRBV3-2) with TRBJ2-3; D might be TRBD1 (8 bases). The germline V and J ends were trimmed by 1 base and 5 bases, with 16 bases remaining between them. The CDR3 spans 16 residues. Germline values: CDR1 LGHDT, CDR2 YNNKEL (reference sequence). As DNA, the CDR3 is TGTGCCAGCAGCCAAGGTCGGACAGGGAGGGAAGATACGCAGTATTTT. As protein: CASSQGRTGREDTQYF.

The chain recombines TRBV14 with TRBJ2-5; 9 bases match TRBD1. The length of the CDR3 is 15 residues. J lost 5 bases, V lost 4 bases, and 8 bases had no gene match. CDR1 SGHDN and CDR2 FVKESK come from the germline V gene. The CDR3: CASSRGTGLLETQYF. The DNA for the CDR3 is TGTGCCAGCAGCCGAGGGACAGGGCTTTTGGAGACCCAGTACTTC.

This clone turned up a few times. This chain connects TRBV30 to TRBJ2-2; 7 bases fit TRBD2. Germline V gene data show CDR1 as GTSNPN and CDR2 as SVGIG (reference sequence). Trimming removed 2 bases from V and 7 bases from J; junction bases left unmatched: 4. There are 13 residues in the CDR3. The CDR3 protein is CAWSRVAGGELFF. The CDR3 DNA sequence: TGTGCCTGGAGTAGGGTAGCGGGCGGGGAGCTGTTTTTT.